In its sample, the clone carrying this TCR beta chain was seen many times. Its target is unknown. TCRdb called the reads again in MiXCR, with one record for every CDR3 protein. This table holds around 280,000 distinct CDR3 sequences, 8% to 10% found once. The source of the sample is a study of T cell repertoires in cytomegalovirus infection. Study-level information: Shared public TCR beta signatures pointed to both CMV infection and a matching HLA type. Study observations and caveats: Cumulated frequencies of public TCR beta families served to identify carriers of CMV plus the relevant HLA.

From germline, CDR1 is SGHDN and CDR2 FVKESK. The CDR3 is made up of 15 amino acids. Trimming pared 0 bases from V and 4 bases from J, leaving 12 bases between. This TCR was sampled from a human donor in good health (CMV status not recorded). Some clones in this sample may be carry-over from other donors' samples. The gene calls are TRBV14 and TRBJ1-1; a possible D gene is TRBD1 (5 bases). The specimen was PBMCs. The CDR3 loop is CASSQESERGTEAFF. CDR3 bases: TGTGCCAGCAGCCAAGAAAGCGAGAGGGGCACTGAAGCTTTCTTT.